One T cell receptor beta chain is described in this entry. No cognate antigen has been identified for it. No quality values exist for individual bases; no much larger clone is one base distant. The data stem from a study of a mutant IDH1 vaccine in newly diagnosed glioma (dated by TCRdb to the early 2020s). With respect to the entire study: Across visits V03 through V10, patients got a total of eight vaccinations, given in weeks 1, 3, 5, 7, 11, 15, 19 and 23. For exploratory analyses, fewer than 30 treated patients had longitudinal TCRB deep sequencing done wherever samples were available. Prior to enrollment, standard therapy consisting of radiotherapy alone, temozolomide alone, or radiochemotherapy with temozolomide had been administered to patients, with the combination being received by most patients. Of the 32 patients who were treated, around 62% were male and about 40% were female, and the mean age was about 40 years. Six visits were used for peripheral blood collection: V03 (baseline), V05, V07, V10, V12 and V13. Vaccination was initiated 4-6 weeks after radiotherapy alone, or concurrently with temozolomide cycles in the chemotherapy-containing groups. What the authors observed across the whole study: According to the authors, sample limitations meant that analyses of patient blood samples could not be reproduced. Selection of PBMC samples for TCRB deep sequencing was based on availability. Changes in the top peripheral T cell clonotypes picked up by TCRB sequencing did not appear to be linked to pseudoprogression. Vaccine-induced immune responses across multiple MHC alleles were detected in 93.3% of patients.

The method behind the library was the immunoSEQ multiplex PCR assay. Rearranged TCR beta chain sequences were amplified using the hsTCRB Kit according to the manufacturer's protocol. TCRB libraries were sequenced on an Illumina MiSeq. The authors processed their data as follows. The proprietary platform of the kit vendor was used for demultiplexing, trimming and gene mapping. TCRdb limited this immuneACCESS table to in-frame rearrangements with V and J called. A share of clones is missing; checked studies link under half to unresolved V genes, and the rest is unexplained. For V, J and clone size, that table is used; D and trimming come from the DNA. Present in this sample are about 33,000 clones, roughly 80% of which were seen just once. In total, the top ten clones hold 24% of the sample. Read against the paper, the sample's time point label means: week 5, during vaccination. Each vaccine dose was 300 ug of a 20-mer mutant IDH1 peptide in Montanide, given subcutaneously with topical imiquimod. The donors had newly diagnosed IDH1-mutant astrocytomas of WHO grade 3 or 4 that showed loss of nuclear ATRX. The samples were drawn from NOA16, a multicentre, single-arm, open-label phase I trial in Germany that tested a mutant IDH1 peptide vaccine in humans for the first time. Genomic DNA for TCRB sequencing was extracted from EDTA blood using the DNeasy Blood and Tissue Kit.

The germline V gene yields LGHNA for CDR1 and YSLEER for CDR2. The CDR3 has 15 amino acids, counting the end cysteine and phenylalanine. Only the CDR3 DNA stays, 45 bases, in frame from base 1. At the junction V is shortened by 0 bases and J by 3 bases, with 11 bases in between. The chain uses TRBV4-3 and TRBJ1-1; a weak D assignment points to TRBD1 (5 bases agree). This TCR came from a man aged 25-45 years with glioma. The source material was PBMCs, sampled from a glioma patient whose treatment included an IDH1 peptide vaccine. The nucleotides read TGCGCCAGCAGCCAAGATGTCAGGGAATACACTGAAGCTTTCTTT. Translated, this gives CASSQDVREYTEAFF.